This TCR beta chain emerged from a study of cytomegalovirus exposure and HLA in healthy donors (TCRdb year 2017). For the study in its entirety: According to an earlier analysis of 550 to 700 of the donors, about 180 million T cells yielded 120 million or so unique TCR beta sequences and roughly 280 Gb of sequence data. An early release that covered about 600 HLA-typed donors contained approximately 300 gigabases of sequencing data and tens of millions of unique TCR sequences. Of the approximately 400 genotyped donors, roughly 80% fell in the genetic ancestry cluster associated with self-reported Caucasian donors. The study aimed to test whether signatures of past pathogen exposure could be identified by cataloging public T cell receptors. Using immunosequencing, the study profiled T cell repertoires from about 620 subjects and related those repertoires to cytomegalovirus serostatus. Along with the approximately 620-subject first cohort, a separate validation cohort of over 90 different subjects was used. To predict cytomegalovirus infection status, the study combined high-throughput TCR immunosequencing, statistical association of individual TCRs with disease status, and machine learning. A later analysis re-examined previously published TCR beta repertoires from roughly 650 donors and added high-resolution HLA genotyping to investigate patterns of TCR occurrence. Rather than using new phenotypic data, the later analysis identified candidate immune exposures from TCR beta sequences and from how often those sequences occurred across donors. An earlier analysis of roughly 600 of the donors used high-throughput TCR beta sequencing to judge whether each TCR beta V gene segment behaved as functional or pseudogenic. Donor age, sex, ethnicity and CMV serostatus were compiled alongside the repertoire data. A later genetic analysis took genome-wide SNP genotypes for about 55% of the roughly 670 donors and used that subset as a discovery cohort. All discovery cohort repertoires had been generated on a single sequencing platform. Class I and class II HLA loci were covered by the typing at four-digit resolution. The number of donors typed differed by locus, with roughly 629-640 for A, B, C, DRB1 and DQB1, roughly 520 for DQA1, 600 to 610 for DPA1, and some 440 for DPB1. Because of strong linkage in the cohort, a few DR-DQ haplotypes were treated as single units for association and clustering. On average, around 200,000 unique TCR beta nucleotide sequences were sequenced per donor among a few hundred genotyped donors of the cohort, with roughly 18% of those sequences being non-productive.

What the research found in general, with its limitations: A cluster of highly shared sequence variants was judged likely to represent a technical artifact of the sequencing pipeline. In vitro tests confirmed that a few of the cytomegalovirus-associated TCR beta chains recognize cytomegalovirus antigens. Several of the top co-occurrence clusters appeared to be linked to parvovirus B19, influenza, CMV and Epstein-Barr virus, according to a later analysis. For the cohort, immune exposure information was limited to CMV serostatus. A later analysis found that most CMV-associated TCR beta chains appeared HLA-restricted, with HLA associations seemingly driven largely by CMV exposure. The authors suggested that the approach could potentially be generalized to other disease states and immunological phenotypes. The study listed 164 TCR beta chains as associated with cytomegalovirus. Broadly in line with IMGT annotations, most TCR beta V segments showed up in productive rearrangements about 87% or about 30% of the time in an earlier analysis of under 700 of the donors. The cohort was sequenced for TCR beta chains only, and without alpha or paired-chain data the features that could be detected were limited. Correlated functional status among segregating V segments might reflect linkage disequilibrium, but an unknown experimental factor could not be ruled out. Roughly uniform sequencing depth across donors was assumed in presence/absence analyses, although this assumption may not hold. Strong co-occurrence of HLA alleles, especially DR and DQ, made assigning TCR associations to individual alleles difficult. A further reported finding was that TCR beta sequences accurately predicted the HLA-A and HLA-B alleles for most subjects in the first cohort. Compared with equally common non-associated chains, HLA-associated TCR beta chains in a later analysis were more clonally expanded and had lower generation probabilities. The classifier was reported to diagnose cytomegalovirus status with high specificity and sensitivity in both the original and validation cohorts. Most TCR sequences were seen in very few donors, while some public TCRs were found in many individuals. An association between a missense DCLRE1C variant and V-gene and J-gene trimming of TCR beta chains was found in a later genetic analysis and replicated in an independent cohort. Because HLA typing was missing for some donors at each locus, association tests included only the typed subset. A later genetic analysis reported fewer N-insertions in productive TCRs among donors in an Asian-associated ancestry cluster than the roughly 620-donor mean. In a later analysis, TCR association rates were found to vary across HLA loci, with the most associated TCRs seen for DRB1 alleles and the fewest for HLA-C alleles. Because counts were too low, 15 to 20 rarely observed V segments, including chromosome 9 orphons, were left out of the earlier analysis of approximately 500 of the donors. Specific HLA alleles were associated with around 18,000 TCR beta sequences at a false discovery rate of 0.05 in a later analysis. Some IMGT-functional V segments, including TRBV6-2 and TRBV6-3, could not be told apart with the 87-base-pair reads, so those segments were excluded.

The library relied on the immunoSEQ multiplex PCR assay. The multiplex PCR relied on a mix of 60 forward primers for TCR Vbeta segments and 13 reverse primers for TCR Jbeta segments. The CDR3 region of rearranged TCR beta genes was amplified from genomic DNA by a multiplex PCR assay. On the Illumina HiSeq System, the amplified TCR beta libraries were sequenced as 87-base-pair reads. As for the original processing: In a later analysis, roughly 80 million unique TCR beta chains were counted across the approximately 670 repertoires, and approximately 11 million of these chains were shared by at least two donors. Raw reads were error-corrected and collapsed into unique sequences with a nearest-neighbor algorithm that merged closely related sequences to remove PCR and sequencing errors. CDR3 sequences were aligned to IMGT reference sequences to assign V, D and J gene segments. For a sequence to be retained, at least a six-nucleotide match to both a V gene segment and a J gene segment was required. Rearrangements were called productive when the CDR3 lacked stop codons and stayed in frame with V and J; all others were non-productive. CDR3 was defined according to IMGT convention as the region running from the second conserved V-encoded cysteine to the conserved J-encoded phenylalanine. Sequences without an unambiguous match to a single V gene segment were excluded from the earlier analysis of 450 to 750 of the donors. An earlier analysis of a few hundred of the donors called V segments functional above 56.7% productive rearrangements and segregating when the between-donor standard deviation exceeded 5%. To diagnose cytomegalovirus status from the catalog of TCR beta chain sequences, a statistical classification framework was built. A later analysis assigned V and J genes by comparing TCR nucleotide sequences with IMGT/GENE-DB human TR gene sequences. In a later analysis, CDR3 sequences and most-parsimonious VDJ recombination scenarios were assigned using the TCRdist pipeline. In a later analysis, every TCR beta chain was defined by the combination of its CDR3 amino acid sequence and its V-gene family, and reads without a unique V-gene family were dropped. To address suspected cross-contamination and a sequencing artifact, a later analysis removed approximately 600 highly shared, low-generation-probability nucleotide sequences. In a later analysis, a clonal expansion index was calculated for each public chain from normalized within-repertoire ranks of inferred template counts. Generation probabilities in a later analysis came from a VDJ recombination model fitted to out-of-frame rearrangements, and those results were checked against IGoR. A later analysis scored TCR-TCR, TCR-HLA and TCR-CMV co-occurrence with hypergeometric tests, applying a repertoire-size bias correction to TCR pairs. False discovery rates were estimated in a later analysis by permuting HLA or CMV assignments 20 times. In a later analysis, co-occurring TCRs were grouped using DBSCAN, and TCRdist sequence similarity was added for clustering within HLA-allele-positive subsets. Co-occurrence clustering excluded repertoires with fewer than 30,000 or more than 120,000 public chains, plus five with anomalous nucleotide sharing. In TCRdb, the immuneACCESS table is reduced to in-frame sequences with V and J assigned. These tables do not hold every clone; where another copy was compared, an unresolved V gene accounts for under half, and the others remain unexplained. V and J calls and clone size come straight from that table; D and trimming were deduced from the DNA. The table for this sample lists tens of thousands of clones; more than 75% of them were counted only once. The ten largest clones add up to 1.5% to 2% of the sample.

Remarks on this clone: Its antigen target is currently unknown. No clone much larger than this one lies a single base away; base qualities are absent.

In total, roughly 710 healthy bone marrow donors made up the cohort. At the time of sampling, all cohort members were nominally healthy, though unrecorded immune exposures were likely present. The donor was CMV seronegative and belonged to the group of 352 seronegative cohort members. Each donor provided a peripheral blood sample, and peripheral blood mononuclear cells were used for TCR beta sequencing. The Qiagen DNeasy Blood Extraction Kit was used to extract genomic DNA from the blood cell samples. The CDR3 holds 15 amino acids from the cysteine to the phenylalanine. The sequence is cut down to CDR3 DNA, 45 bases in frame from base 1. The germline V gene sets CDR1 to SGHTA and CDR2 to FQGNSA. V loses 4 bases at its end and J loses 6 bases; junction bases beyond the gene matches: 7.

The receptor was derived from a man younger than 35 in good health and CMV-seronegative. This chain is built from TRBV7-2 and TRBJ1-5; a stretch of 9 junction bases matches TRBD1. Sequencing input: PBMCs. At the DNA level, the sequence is TGTGCCAGCAGCTCCCTAGTGGACAGGGGTCAGCCCCAGCATTTT. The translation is CASSSLVDRGQPQHF.